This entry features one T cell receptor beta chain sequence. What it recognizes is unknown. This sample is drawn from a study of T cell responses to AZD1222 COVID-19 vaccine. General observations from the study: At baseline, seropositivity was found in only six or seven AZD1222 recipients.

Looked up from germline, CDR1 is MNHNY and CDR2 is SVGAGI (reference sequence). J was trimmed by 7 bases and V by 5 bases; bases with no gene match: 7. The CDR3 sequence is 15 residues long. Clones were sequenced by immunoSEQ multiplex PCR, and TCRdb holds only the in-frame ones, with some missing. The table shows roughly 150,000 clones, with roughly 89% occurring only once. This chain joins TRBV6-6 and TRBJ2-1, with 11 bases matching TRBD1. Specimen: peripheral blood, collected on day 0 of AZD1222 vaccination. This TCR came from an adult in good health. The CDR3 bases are TGTGCCAGCAGTCCACGGACAGGGGGCCGGAATGAGCAGTTCTTC. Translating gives CASSPRTGGRNEQFF.